These 9 T cell receptor beta chains share one sample of origin, sequenced in a study of T cell responses to AZD1222 COVID-19 vaccine (TCRdb year 2021). The library was obtained by the immunoSEQ multiplex PCR assay. TCRdb holds this immuneACCESS table with in-frame rearrangements only. Some clones are missing; in checked studies, unresolved V genes explain under half, and the rest has no known cause. The sample has around 120,000 clones on record, roughly 90% of them singletons. The ten most abundant clones make up roughly 8.4% of the sample. The time point label corresponds to: baseline before first vaccination. The sequenced sample was peripheral blood, obtained on day 0 of AZD1222 vaccination. These TCRs come from an adult in good health.

The chain uses TRBV9 and TRBJ2-2; 15 bases fit TRBD2. The CDR3 is 19 amino acids. With V trimmed by 4 bases and J by 6 bases, 13 bases remained unmatched. The germline V gene encodes CDR1 SGDLS and CDR2 YYNGEE. In DNA, the CDR3 is TGTGCCAGCAGCCCACCACGGACTAGCGGGGGGGCCCTCCCCGGGGAGCTGTTTTTT. Amino acids: CASSPPRTSGGALPGELFF.

The chain links TRBV15 to TRBJ2-1, with 9 bases fitting TRBD2. V dropped 4 bases and J dropped 5; count of bases not matched to a gene: 12. The CDR3 consists of 17 residues. Germline V CDR1 and CDR2: LNHNV, YYDKDF (reference sequence). The DNA for the CDR3 is TGTGCCACCAGCACACCGGGACTAGCAGTTTGGGACAATGAGCAGTTCTTC. Translation: CATSTPGLAVWDNEQFF.

The J gene is TRBJ1-5, the V gene TRBV6-6; 10 positions match TRBD1. J gave up 2 bases and V 6 bases, and 7 bases lay outside the gene matches. Germline CDR1 reads MNHNY; CDR2 reads SVGAGI (reference sequence). The CDR3 spans 16 residues. CDR3 coding DNA: TGTGCCAGCAGCACGGACAGGGGGAAGGGCAATCAGCCCCAGCATTTT. Protein product: CASSTDRGKGNQPQHF.

The J gene is TRBJ2-1, the V gene TRBV18; 7 bases are a match to TRBD2. The V segment lost 5 bases and the J segment 6 bases; nucleotides outside the gene matches: 13. The CDR3 contains 16 residues. CDR1 KGHSH and CDR2 LQKENI come from the germline V gene. CDR3 bases: TGTGCCAGCTCAATACCACTAGCGCGATCTGGCAATGAGCAGTTCTTC. The encoded protein is CASSIPLARSGNEQFF.

In its sample, this clone was seen once. The CDR3: CASRLGRVVSPLHF. CDR3 coding DNA: TGTGCCAGCAGGCTCGGACGGGTCGTTTCACCCCTCCACTTT. The rearrangement links TRBV5-5 to TRBJ1-6; no definite D call. The CDR3 spans 14 residues. Deletions cut 5 bases from V and 9 bases from J, with 15 bases between. Germline assignment: CDR1 SGHKS and CDR2 YYEKEE (reference sequence). Looking up the rest from reference TRBV5-5 and TRBJ1-6 gives the full variable domain: DAGVTQSPTHLIKTRGQQVTLRCSPISGHKSVSWYQQVLGQGPQFIFQYYEKEERGRGNFPDRFSARQFPNYSSELNVNALLLGDSALYLCASRLGRVVSPLHFGNGTRLTVT.

This clone has only a few counts. This chain uses TRBV14 with TRBJ2-7; D is possibly TRBD2 (5 bases). The CDR3 loop spans 15 amino acids. Looked up from germline, CDR1 is SGHDN and CDR2 is FVKESK. Deletions cut 4 bases from V and 0 bases from J, with 13 bases between. CDR3 region: CASSPQSSGSYEQYF. CDR3 DNA: TGTGCCAGCAGCCCCCAATCCAGCGGCTCCTACGAGCAGTACTTC. The full variable domain, with the rest looked up from reference TRBV14 and TRBJ2-7, is EAGVTQFPSHSVIEKGQTVTLRCDPISGHDNLYWYRRVMGKEIKFLLHFVKESKQDESGMPNNRFLAERTGGTYSTLKVQPAELEDSGVYFCASSPQSSGSYEQYFGPGTRLTVT.

The chain couples TRBV6-5 to TRBJ2-7, with 8 bases lining up with TRBD1. This CDR3 is built from 13 residues. CDR1 MNHEY and CDR2 SVGAGI come from the germline V gene. After removal of 6 bases from V and 3 bases from J, the junction contained 4 bases not matched to a gene. Here the CDR3 DNA reads TGTGCCAGCAGCAGGACAGGGAACTACGAGCAGTACTTC. Translated: CASSRTGNYEQYF.

The rearrangement joins TRBV28 to TRBJ1-3; no clear D gene. Trimming cost V 5 bases and J 0 bases, with 14 bases left between them. This CDR3 region has 16 residues. CDR1 and CDR2 from the germline V gene are MDHEN and SYDVKM. Here the CDR3 reads CASSLGLRGSGNTIYF. As DNA, the CDR3 is TGTGCCAGCAGTCTAGGGCTCCGGGGCTCTGGAAACACCATATATTTT.

CDR3 sequence: CASSLYRVANEKLFF. For the CDR3, the DNA is TGTGCCAGCAGCTTATACAGGGTCGCTAATGAAAAACTGTTTTTT. V is TRBV7-2 and J is TRBJ1-4, with D maybe TRBD1 (6 bases). The V gene's germline CDR1 is SGHTA and CDR2 FQGNSA. V lost 2 bases and J 3 bases, leaving 10 bases between the germline ends. The CDR3 has 15 residues.